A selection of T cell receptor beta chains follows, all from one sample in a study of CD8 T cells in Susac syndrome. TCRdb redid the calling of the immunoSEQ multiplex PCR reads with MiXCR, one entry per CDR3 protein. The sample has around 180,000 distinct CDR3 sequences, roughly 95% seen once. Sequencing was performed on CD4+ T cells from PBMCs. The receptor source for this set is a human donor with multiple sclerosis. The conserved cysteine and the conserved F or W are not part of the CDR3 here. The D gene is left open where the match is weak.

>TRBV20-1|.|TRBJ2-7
SARQGTYEQY
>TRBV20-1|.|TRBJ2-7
SASRAGSSYEQY
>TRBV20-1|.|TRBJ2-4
SASTPAGLKNIQY
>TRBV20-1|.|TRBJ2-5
SALRLVGGIYEETQY
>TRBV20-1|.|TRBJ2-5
STHSETQY
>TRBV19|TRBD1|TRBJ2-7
ASRDRAHSYEQY
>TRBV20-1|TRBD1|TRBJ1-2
SARDRTGDYGYT
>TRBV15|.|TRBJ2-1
ATSREGLDRDNEQF
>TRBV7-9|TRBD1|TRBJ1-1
ASRPKDRVNTEAF
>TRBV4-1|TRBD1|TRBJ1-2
ASSQERGPYGYT
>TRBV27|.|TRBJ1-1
ASSETGMNTEAF
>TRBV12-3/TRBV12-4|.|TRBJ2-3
ASTKGTDTQY
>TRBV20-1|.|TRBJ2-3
SVIGGASTDTQY
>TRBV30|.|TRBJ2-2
ACPPPGTSIGQLF
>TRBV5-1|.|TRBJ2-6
ASSQTGLSSGANVLT
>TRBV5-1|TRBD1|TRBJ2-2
ASSQTPTTGSTGELF
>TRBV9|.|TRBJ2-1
ASSKAPSRGYNEQF
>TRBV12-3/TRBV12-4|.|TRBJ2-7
ASSFRDASYEQY
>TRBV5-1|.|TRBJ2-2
ASIDTLNTGELF
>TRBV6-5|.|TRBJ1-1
ASRPKNDKNTEAF
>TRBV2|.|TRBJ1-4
ASRQAPAEKLF
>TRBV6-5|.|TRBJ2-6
ASSYRGVGANVLT
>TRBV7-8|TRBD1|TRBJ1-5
ASSSQTGRWDSNQPQH
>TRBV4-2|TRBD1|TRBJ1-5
ASSQDGTGRNQPQH
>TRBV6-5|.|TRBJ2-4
ASSYTGAAKNIQY
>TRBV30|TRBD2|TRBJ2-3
AWSGRQRGGNTDTQY
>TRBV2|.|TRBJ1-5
ASRGDDQPQH
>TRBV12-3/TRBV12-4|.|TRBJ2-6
ASSPPGPGANVLT
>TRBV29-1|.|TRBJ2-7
SVVHSLGYEQY
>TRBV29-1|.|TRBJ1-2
SVVLVTGIHGYT
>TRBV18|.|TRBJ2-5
ASSGGRETQY
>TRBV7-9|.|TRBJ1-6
ASSSPHSPLH
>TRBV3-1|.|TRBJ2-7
ASSQDRIRSYEQY
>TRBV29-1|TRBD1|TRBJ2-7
SVGKTGGTSYEQY
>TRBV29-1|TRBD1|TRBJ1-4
SVMTGGEEKLF
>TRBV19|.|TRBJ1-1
ASSIARLMNTEAF
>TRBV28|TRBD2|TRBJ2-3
ASSSGGEATDTQY
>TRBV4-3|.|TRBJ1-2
ASSQDGSNYGYT
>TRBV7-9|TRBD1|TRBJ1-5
ASSSQGGQPQH
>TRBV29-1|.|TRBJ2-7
SAGSGYEQY
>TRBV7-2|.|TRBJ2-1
ASNLMAFGEQF
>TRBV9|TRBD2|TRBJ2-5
ASSVGLAQEQETQY
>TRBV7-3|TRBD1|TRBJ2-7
ASSPGQGEQY
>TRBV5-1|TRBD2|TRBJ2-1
ASSLASGGSSSYNEQF
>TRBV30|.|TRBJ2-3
AWTSKDTQY
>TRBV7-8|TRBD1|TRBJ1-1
ASSTDRVRTEAF